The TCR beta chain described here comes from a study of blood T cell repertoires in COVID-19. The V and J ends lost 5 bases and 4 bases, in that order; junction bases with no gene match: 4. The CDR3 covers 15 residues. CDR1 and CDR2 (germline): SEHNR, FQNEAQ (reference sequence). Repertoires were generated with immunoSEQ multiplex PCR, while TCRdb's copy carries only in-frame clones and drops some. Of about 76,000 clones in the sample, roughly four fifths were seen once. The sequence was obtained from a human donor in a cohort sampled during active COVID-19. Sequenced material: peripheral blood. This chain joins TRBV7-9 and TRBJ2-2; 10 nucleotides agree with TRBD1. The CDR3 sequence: CASSADRGPTGELFF. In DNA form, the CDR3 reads TGTGCCAGCAGCGCCGACAGGGGGCCCACCGGGGAGCTGTTTTTT.